These 3 T cell receptor beta chains share one sample of origin, sequenced in a study of siplizumab effects on memory and regulatory T cells. Assay: immunoSEQ multiplex PCR; the TCRdb copy retains only in-frame clones and omits some. The repertoire includes some 120,000 clones, around 95% of them detected once, and about 0.16% sits in the top ten. Sequencing was carried out using non-Treg CD4+ T cells sorted from blood. The receptors come from a human donor in good health.

This chain uses TRBV6-1 with TRBJ1-2; TRBD1 matches 7 bases. CDR3 length equals 14 residues. The germline V gene encodes CDR1 MNHNS and CDR2 SASEGT. Unmatched junction bases numbered 10, after V lost 7 bases and J lost 5 bases. The CDR3 loop is CASTTGTEIYGYTF. The CDR3, as DNA: TGTGCCAGCACCACCGGGACAGAGATTTATGGCTACACCTTC.

The V and J genes are TRBV5-1 and TRBJ1-1, with D unresolved. The CDR3 covers 14 residues. Trimming stripped 2 bases from V and 4 bases from J, with 12 bases between. Germline V CDR1 and CDR2: SGHRS, YFSETQ. The CDR3 reads CASSFEEITTEAFF. The CDR3 bases are TGCGCCAGCAGCTTCGAGGAGATCACCACTGAAGCTTTCTTT.

This clone was picked up a small number of times. This chain uses TRBV6-5 with TRBJ1-5; no reliable D call. V was pared by 2 bases and J by 7 bases, with 9 bases between. This CDR3 is 13 amino acids long. Germline V CDR1 and CDR2: MNHEY, SVGAGI. The CDR3: CASSYGERQPQHF. CDR3 nucleotides: TGTGCCAGCAGTTACGGGGAGAGGCAGCCCCAGCATTTT.